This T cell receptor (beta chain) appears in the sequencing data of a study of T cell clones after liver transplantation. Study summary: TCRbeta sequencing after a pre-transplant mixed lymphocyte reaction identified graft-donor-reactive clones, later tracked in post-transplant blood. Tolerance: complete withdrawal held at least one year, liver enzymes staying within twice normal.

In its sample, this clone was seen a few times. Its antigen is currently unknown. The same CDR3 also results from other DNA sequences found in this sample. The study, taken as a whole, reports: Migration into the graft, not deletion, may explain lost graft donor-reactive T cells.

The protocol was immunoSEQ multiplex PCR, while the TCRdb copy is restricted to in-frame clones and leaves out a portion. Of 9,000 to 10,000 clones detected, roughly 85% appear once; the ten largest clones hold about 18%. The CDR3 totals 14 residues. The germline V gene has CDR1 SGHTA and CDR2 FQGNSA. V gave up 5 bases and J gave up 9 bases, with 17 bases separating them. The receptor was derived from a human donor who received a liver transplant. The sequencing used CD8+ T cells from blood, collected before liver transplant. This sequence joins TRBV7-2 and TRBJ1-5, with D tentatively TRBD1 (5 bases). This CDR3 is CASSPGTAEPPQHF. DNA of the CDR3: TGTGCCAGCAGCCCAGGGACGGCCGAACCGCCCCAGCATTTT.